This TCR beta chain comes out of a study of blood T cell repertoires in COVID-19. About the research overall: Some COVID-19 samples were acute and others convalescent; all came from the United States, Italy and Spain.

This CDR3 has 13 residues. The V end was cut by 2 bases, the J end by 5 bases, with 9 bases between. From germline, CDR1 is SGHDN and CDR2 FVKESK. Data came from immunoSEQ multiplex PCR; TCRdb stores just in-frame clones and leaves some out. Among fewer than 180,000 clones listed, 87% were seen once. This clonotype was obtained from a woman in her fifties or sixties with active or convalescent COVID-19. The sample was peripheral blood. The V gene is TRBV14, the J gene TRBJ2-5; TRBD1 might be the D (5 bases). The CDR3 reads CASSQRRGETQYF. The CDR3 DNA follows: TGTGCCAGCAGCCAAAGAAGGGGCGAGACCCAGTACTTC.